This T cell receptor (beta chain) was documented in a study of metastatic and nonmetastatic thyroid tumors. This clone was observed many times. Prior to thyroid surgery, none of the patients had received any treatment. TCRdb called clones again from the PCR reads with MiXCR. Altogether tens of thousands of clones are present, over 9.5% being singletons, with the ten largest covering 20% to 25%. The V segment lost 5 bases and the J segment 2 bases; nucleotides outside the gene matches: 6. The CDR3 is 15 amino acids. The germline CDR1 and CDR2 sequences are LNHDA and SQIVND (reference sequence). Sequencing was carried out using blood. The sequence was collected from a female donor with papillary thyroid cancer or a benign thyroid nodule (not recorded which). Some clones in this sample may be carry-over from other donors' samples. This chain links TRBV19 with TRBJ2-1, with 7 bases that match TRBD2. CDR3 amino acids: CASSPPGGAYNEQFF. For the CDR3, the DNA is TGTGCCAGTAGTCCACCTGGGGGGGCCTACAATGAGCAGTTCTTC.